These 23 T cell receptor beta chains came from one sample sequenced in a study of blood T cells in healthy people across ages. The authors ran a second PCR of about 6 to 11 cycles using a sample-barcoded 5' primer and a J-beta primer mix. TCRdb re-called the 5' RACE reads through MiXCR, storing one row per CDR3 protein. The table lists about 650,000 distinct CDR3 sequences, about 51% of them singletons. The sample consisted of blood. The receptors come from a woman of 80 years or more in good health.

This clonotype appeared a few times. The chain uses TRBV5-1 and TRBJ2-3; no clear D gene. Per germline, CDR1 SGHRS and CDR2 YFSETQ. V was cut by 4 bases and J by 2 bases, with 14 bases left in between. The CDR3 consists of 15 residues. The CDR3, as DNA: TGCGCCAGCAGCCCGGACCCTGGGGTCACAGATACGCAGTATTTT. Residues: CASSPDPGVTDTQYF.

V gene TRBV20-1 combines with J gene TRBJ2-1; 11 nucleotides line up with TRBD2. Germline trimming cut 1 base from V and 4 bases from J; bases unmatched to any gene: 6. The CDR3 has 16 residues. CDR1 is DFQATT, CDR2 SNEGSKA, per germline (reference sequence). CDR3 amino acids: CSARVSGRAGYNEQFF. The CDR3 DNA reads TGCAGTGCTAGAGTTAGCGGGAGGGCTGGGTACAATGAGCAGTTCTTC.

The V call is TRBV4-2, the J call TRBJ2-7; 8 positions match TRBD2. V dropped 4 bases and J dropped 0; count of bases not matched to a gene: 11. The length of the CDR3 is 17 residues. Germline assignment: CDR1 LGHNA and CDR2 YNFKEQ. CDR3 in amino acids: CASSRGSSGSLSYEQYF. The CDR3 DNA sequence: TGTGCCAGCAGCCGAGGGTCTAGCGGGTCTCTCTCCTACGAGCAGTACTTC.

V gene TRBV10-3 combines with J gene TRBJ2-3; 11 nucleotides agree with TRBD2. CDR1 and CDR2 from the germline V gene are ENHRY and SYGVKD. The V gene end was trimmed by 4 bases and the J gene end by 0 bases; junction bases not matched to a gene: 3. The CDR3 totals 16 residues. CDR3 in DNA: TGTGCCATCAGTGGGGCTAGCGGGGGGAGCACAGATACGCAGTATTTT. Translation gives CAISGASGGSTDTQYF.

The CDR3 loop is CATSRVTNDGYTF. DNA of the CDR3: TGTGCCACCAGCAGAGTCACCAATGATGGCTACACCTTC. The chain is built from TRBV15 and TRBJ1-2, with D unresolved. With 1 base removed from V and 6 bases from J, the gap between germline ends came to 9 bases. The V gene's germline CDR1 is LNHNV and CDR2 YYDKDF (reference sequence). CDR3 length: 13 amino acids. Combining the CDR3 with reference TRBV15 and TRBJ1-2 gives the whole variable domain DAMVIQNPRYQVTQFGKPVTLSCSQTLNHNVMYWYQQKSSQAPKLLFHYYDKDFNNEADTPDNFQSRRPNTSFCFLDIRSPGLGDTAMYLCATSRVTNDGYTFGSGTRLTVV.

To note about this clonotype: A much larger clone sits a single nucleotide away, making a read error possible. V usage is TRBV6-2 or TRBV6-3 and J usage is TRBJ2-3; D call uncertain. Per the germline V gene, CDR1 is MNHEY and CDR2 is SVGEGT. The CDR3 loop spans 12 amino acids. In nucleotides, the CDR3 is TGTACCAGCCGGAAGGACACAGATACGCAGTATTTT. The encoded protein is CTSRKDTDTQYF.

Details on this clonotype: A clone one base away is much larger, so this may be a read error. The CDR3 DNA sequence: TGTGCCAGCACCACCAGCGGGATCGCTTGGGAGACCCAGTACTTC. This codes for CASTTSGIAWETQYF. J is TRBJ2-5 and V is TRBV7-9; the match to TRBD2 covers 7 bases. Per germline, CDR1 SEHNR and CDR2 FQNEAQ (reference sequence). This CDR3 spans 15 amino acids. V lost 7 bases to trimming and J lost 5 bases; unmatched junction nucleotides: 13.

J is TRBJ2-1 and V is TRBV6-2 or TRBV6-3, with TRBD2 as a possible D gene (5 bases). The CDR3 consists of 16 residues. Trimming shortened V by 7 bases and J by 2 bases, and 18 bases separated the two germline ends. Germline V gives CDR1 MNHEY, CDR2 SVGEGT. The CDR3 coding sequence is TGTGCCAGCACTGAGTTGGAGGCCTTGGCCTACAATGAGCAGTTCTTC. Amino acid sequence: CASTELEALAYNEQFF.

This clonotype was seen ten or more times. The chain uses TRBV29-1 and TRBJ2-3; 11 bases align to TRBD2. This CDR3 is 15 amino acids long. Trimming took 2 bases from V and 2 from J; bases not matched to a gene: 3. CDR1 is SQVTM, CDR2 ANQGSEA, per germline. CDR3: CSVETSGGTTDTQYF. The CDR3 nucleotides read TGCAGCGTTGAAACTAGCGGGGGTACCACAGATACGCAGTATTTT.

The chain combines TRBV3-1 with TRBJ2-7; 9 positions match TRBD2. V lost 2 bases to trimming and J lost 1 base; unmatched junction nucleotides: 9. Germline V lookup: CDR1 LGHDT, CDR2 YNNKEL (reference sequence). The CDR3 runs 17 residues. DNA for the CDR3: TGTGCCAGCAGCCAATACGGGAGACTAGCGGCTTCCTACGAGCAGTACTTC. It is translated as CASSQYGRLAASYEQYF.

This clonotype was seen only a few times. The chain recombines TRBV30 with TRBJ2-1; TRBD2 might be the D (6 bases). V was shortened by 4 bases and J by 2 bases, with 15 bases between the two germline ends. The CDR3 has 15 amino acids. Germline assignment: CDR1 GTSNPN and CDR2 SVGIG (reference sequence). Here the CDR3 reads CAWNPLARTYNEQFF. CDR3 in DNA: TGTGCCTGGAACCCCCTAGCGCGAACCTACAATGAGCAGTTCTTC. The full variable domain, with the rest looked up from reference TRBV30 and TRBJ2-1, is SQTIHQWPATLVQPVGSPLSLECTVEGTSNPNLYWYRQAAGRGLQLLFYSVGIGQISSEVPQNLSASRPQDRQFILSSKKLLLSDSGFYLCAWNPLARTYNEQFFGPGTRLTVL.

The V call is TRBV7-8, the J call TRBJ1-1; 7 positions agree with TRBD1. Germline V gene sequence: CDR1 SGHVS, CDR2 FQNEAQ. V trimming: 5 bases; J trimming: 8 bases; junction bases outside the gene matches: 5. The CDR3 loop spans 12 amino acids. CDR3 sequence: CASSTGTAEAFF. The CDR3 DNA reads as TGTGCCAGCAGCACCGGGACAGCCGAAGCTTTCTTT.

This clonotype was picked up a small number of times. The chain recombines TRBV20-1 with TRBJ2-5, with 7 bases matching TRBD2. J was trimmed by 0 bases and V by 6 bases; bases with no gene match: 4. This CDR3 comprises 13 residues. From germline, CDR1 is DFQATT and CDR2 SNEGSKA (reference sequence). CDR3 nucleotide sequence: TGCAGTGCCCCAGCGGGATACCAAGAGACCCAGTACTTC. Translating it yields CSAPAGYQETQYF.

The table lists this clonotype with many counts. V usage is TRBV27 and J usage is TRBJ2-7; unclear D gene. This CDR3 is 12 amino acids long. The germline gives CDR1 MNHEY, CDR2 SMNVEV (reference sequence). V shed 3 bases and J shed 5 bases, with 8 bases lying between them. This CDR3 is CASSFLGNEQYF. For the CDR3, the DNA is TGTGCCAGCAGTTTCCTTGGCAACGAGCAGTACTTC.

The V call is TRBV27, the J call TRBJ2-1; D is perhaps TRBD1 (5 bases). This CDR3 contains 18 residues. Germline V gene data show CDR1 as MNHEY and CDR2 as SMNVEV (reference sequence). V gave up 5 bases and J gave up 13 bases, with 33 bases separating them. The CDR3 region is CASSRRPKLTDEKETQFF. As DNA, the CDR3 is TGTGCCAGCAGTCGCCGACCTAAACTGACAGACGAAAAAGAGACCCAGTTCTTC.

V usage is TRBV7-2 and J usage is TRBJ2-7, with a weak D call TRBD2 (5 bases). Trimming stripped 4 bases from V and 3 bases from J, with 19 bases between. Per germline, CDR1 SGHTA and CDR2 FQGNSA. CDR3 length: 16 residues. CDR3 in amino acids: CASSYSERTLNYEQYF. DNA for the CDR3: TGTGCCAGCAGCTACTCGGAGCGGACTCTAAACTACGAGCAGTACTTC. Drawing the rest from reference TRBV7-2 and TRBJ2-7, the complete variable domain is GAGVSQSPSNKVTEKGKDVELRCDPISGHTALYWYRQSLGQGLEFLIYFQGNSAPDKSGLPSDRFSAERTGGSVSTLTIQRTQQEDSAVYLCASSYSERTLNYEQYFGPGTRLTVT.

This clonotype appeared a few times. The J gene is TRBJ1-1, the V gene TRBV29-1; TRBD1 aligns across 7 bases. CDR1 SQVTM and CDR2 ANQGSEA come from the germline V gene. Trimming removed 5 bases from V and 6 bases from J; junction bases left unmatched: 6. The length of the CDR3 is 12 residues. The CDR3 DNA reads as TGCAGCGTTTCCAGGGGGGGGGCTGAAGCTTTCTTT. It translates to CSVSRGGAEAFF.

The V and J genes are TRBV15 and TRBJ2-5; no clear D. Trimming shortened V by 4 bases and J by 1 base, and 19 bases separated the two germline ends. This CDR3 region has 17 residues. Germline V lookup: CDR1 LNHNV, CDR2 YYDKDF (reference sequence). CDR3 coding DNA: TGTGCCACCAGCATGCTTTGGATTTCGAACCCCCAAGAGACCCAGTACTTC. It specifies CATSMLWISNPQETQYF.

The CDR3 region has the DNA TGCGCCAGCAGCCAATCGAGGGGGGGGATCAATGAGCAGTTCTTC. Amino acids: CASSQSRGGINEQFF. This chain links TRBV4-3 with TRBJ2-1; the D gene is possibly TRBD2 (7 bases). The CDR3 is made up of 15 amino acids. The germline gives CDR1 LGHNA, CDR2 YSLEER. Trimming left V 2 bases short and J 6 bases short, with 14 bases between.

This clonotype was detected many times. The V and J genes are TRBV20-1 and TRBJ2-7; 9 bases agree with TRBD2. The length of the CDR3 is 15 residues. Germline-derived CDR1 and CDR2 are DFQATT and SNEGSKA (reference sequence). J gave up 2 bases and V 0 bases, and 5 bases lay outside the gene matches. For the CDR3, the DNA is TGCAGTGCTAGAGATCCCTGGACTAGCGCCTACGAGCAGTACTTC. It yields the protein CSARDPWTSAYEQYF.

J is TRBJ2-6 and V is TRBV28; possible D gene TRBD1, 6 bases. CDR1 is MDHEN, CDR2 SYDVKM, per germline. Trimming took off 2 bases at V and 4 bases at J, with 12 bases between the two ends. The CDR3 is 16 amino acids. The CDR3 loop is CASSLNTGSGANVLTF. The CDR3 DNA follows: TGTGCCAGCAGTTTAAATACAGGGTCCGGGGCCAACGTCCTGACTTTC.

This chain links TRBV3-1 with TRBJ2-7, with a weak D call TRBD1 (6 bases). The V end was cut by 1 base, the J end by 3 bases, with 13 bases between. Germline assignment: CDR1 LGHDT and CDR2 YNNKEL (reference sequence). The CDR3 sequence is 15 residues long. CDR3: CASSQVGAGFYEQYF. In DNA form, the CDR3 reads TGTGCCAGCAGCCAAGTGGGGGCAGGATTCTACGAGCAGTACTTC.

This clonotype was found many times. The chain combines TRBV4-1 with TRBJ2-3, with TRBD2 matching 11 bases. Germline-derived CDR1 and CDR2 are MGHRA and YSYEKL. J lost 2 bases, V lost 0 bases, and 7 bases had no gene match. This CDR3 has 18 amino acids. CDR3 DNA sequence: TGCGCCAGCAGCCAAGAAGGGCTAGCGGGAGGCTTCACAGATACGCAGTATTTT. Protein product: CASSQEGLAGGFTDTQYF.